Described below is a single TCR beta chain sequence and its context. Its target is not known. V lost 4 bases to trimming and J lost 13 bases; unmatched junction nucleotides: 9. The V gene's germline CDR1 is SGHDN and CDR2 FVKESK. This CDR3 contains 14 residues. This entry comes from a study of cytomegalovirus exposure and HLA in healthy donors. The PCR contained 60 Vbeta and 13 Jbeta primers. Per the original methods: Some 11 million of the roughly 80 million unique TCR beta chains counted in a later analysis were shared. Sequencing was performed with immunoSEQ multiplex PCR; in TCRdb, only in-frame clones are kept and a portion is missing. Clonal size and the V and J genes are those of that table, whereas D and trimming came from the DNA. Of 200,000 to 300,000 clones in the sample, 84% were seen once. Study-wide points: A later analysis showed TCR association rates differing by HLA locus, peaking at DRB1 and lowest at HLA-C.

The source material was PBMCs. J is TRBJ1-6 and V is TRBV14; 8 bases agree with TRBD1. The sequence came from a woman aged 35 to 49 in good health and CMV-seropositive. CDR3 sequence reads: CASSPRDRRFPLHF. The CDR3 DNA follows: TGTGCCAGCAGCCCTCGGGACAGGCGCTTTCCCCTCCACTTT.